Sequencing of this TCR beta chain was carried out in a study of naive and memory T cell subsets. Study results and caveats: Naive repertoires, especially CD8, held a few larger clonotypes, possibly memory cells re-expressing CD45RA.

Two oligonucleotides, mixed equimolar, formed the beta constant-region primer covering TRBC1 and TRBC2. Four rounds of PCR amplified the ligated cDNA using nested alpha and beta constant-region primers plus SP2. TCRdb reanalysed the UMI-ligation and nested PCR reads using MiXCR and keeps one entry per CDR3 protein. The table records under 150,000 distinct CDR3 sequences, approximately 18% of them present only once. Comment on this clonotype: What it binds is unknown.

The length of the CDR3 is 15 residues. CDR1 SGHNT and CDR2 YYREEE come from the germline V gene (reference sequence). V gave up 4 bases and J gave up 5 bases; unmatched junction bases: 8. Sequencing used naive CD8+ T cells from blood. The chain joins TRBV5-4 to TRBJ1-1; 10 bases align to TRBD1. The origin of this receptor is a human donor in good health. The DNA for the CDR3 is TGTGCCAGCAGCCCTGGACAGGGGGAGATAACTGAAGCTTTCTTT. This encodes CASSPGQGEITEAFF.